This T cell receptor (beta chain) came from a study of blood T cell repertoires in COVID-19. Using immunoSEQ multiplex PCR, the repertoire was profiled, and TCRdb retains in-frame clones only, with some absent. This table holds around 190,000 clones, 84% found once. Germline CDR1 is LNHDA and CDR2 is SQIVND (reference sequence). The CDR3 sequence is 13 residues long. V lost 6 bases to trimming and J lost 3 bases, with 11 bases between them. This sequence was found in a woman in her thirties who had been exposed to COVID-19. The chain carries TRBV19 and TRBJ2-5, with D perhaps TRBD1 (6 bases). The sample consisted of PBMCs or T cells enriched from blood (not recorded which). CDR3: CASSTGTKETQYF. CDR3 in DNA: TGTGCCAGTAGCACCGGGACAAAAGAGACCCAGTACTTC.